The 27 T cell receptor beta chains given below trace back to one sample, sequenced in a study of regulatory T cells in long-lasting Graves disease. Described time point: newly diagnosed GD, antithyroid drugs for less than 3 months. The TCR library used RNA extracted from PBMCs. CDR3-region Arm-PCR and iRepertoire HTBI primers produced the TCR beta libraries. Each CDR3 protein gets one entry after TCRdb re-called the multiplex PCR reads with MiXCR. The top ten hold over 20% of the sample, which has approximately 350,000 distinct CDR3 sequences, roughly 17% seen once. These sequences were also reported in another study, on T cells in Graves' hyperthyroidism and ophthalmopathy.

The sample in question was peripheral blood mononuclear cells (PBMCs), obtained at new diagnosis, from a patient treated with antithyroid drugs. These receptors came from a woman in her late teens or twenties with Graves disease.

This clonotype was counted many times. This chain joins TRBV11-2 and TRBJ2-5, with D possibly matching TRBD2 (6 bases). This CDR3 has 14 amino acids. The germline CDR1 and CDR2 sequences are SGHAT and FQNNGV. With 3 bases removed from V and 2 bases from J, the gap between germline ends came to 10 bases. CDR3 bases: TGTGCCAGCAGCTTCCGGGGGAGACAAGAGACCCAGTACTTC. It codes for CASSFRGRQETQYF. The full variable domain, rest sourced from reference TRBV11-2 and TRBJ2-5, is EAGVAQSPRYKIIEKRQSVAFWCNPISGHATLYWYQQILGQGPKLLIQFQNNGVVDDSQLPKDRFSAERLKGVDSTLKIQPAKLEDSAVYLCASSFRGRQETQYFGPGTRLLVL.

This clonotype was detected only a few times. This chain uses TRBV20-1 with TRBJ1-2, with D hard to call. Germline V gives CDR1 DFQATT, CDR2 SNEGSKA (reference sequence). This CDR3 region has 11 residues. Trimming took 8 bases from V and 7 from J, leaving 14 bases between them. CDR3 region: CSIIYPGGYTF. In nucleotides, the CDR3 is TGCAGTATTATATACCCCGGTGGCTACACCTTC.

In this sample, this clonotype turned up many times. The genes are TRBV7-9 and TRBJ2-5; possibly TRBD1 for D (5 bases). The CDR3 contains 16 residues. Trimming removed 5 bases at V and 4 bases at J, with 20 bases between. CDR1 is SEHNR, CDR2 FQNEAQ, per germline (reference sequence). CDR3 residues: CASSQIGHGRVETQYF. In nucleotides, the CDR3 is TGTGCCAGCAGCCAAATCGGACACGGACGAGTAGAGACCCAGTACTTC.

This clonotype was seen more than once but under ten times. In nucleotides, the CDR3 is TGTGCCAGCAGCTTAAACCGGGGGGGGGACGGGTCGCAGTATTTT. Protein: CASSLNRGGDGSQYF. The V gene is TRBV7-6, the J gene TRBJ2-3; 8 bases line up with TRBD2. Germline CDR1 SGHVS, CDR2 FNYEAQ. Germline trimming cut 2 bases from V and 10 bases from J; bases unmatched to any gene: 11. The length of the CDR3 is 15 residues.

This clonotype was seen repeatedly, ten times or more. This chain connects TRBV5-1 to TRBJ2-3; the match to TRBD2 covers 7 bases. Germline V gene sequence: CDR1 SGHRS, CDR2 YFSETQ. This CDR3 is built from 15 residues. Trimming took 0 bases from V and 2 from J; bases not matched to a gene: 3. The CDR3 region has the DNA TGCGCCAGCAGCTTGGGCGGGAGCCCCACAGATACGCAGTATTTT. Protein product: CASSLGGSPTDTQYF.

This clonotype was seen repeatedly, ten times or more. The V call is TRBV7-9, the J call TRBJ2-4; 8 bases agree with TRBD1. The CDR3 is 14 amino acids. CDR1 and CDR2 (germline): SEHNR, FQNEAQ (reference sequence). The V gene end was trimmed by 5 bases and the J gene end by 9 bases; junction bases not matched to a gene: 9. In DNA, the CDR3 is TGTGCCAGCAGCCAGCCCGGACAGGGCGCCATTCAGTACTTC. Amino acid sequence: CASSQPGQGAIQYF.

This clonotype was detected ten times or more. V gene TRBV5-5 combines with J gene TRBJ1-1; D unresolved. Trimming cost V 3 bases and J 3 bases, with 9 bases left between them. Germline assignment: CDR1 SGHKS and CDR2 YYEKEE (reference sequence). This CDR3 contains 13 residues. The CDR3 DNA reads as TGTGCCAGCAGCTCACTCTTAGACACTGAAGCTTTCTTT. Translated: CASSSLLDTEAFF.

This chain joins TRBV19 and TRBJ1-4; TRBD1 aligns across 8 bases. The length of the CDR3 is 14 residues. The germline CDR1 and CDR2 sequences are LNHDA and SQIVND (reference sequence). V shed 6 bases and J 5 bases; nucleotides not matched to a gene: 5. DNA for the CDR3: TGTGCCAGTAGACCACGACAGGGGAATGAAAAACTGTTTTTT. Amino acid sequence: CASRPRQGNEKLFF. The variable domain in full, with the rest retrieved from reference TRBV19 and TRBJ1-4, is DGGITQSPKYLFRKEGQNVTLSCEQNLNHDAMYWYRQDPGQGLRLIYYSQIVNDFQKGDIAEGYSVSREKKESFPLTVTSAQKNPTAFYLCASRPRQGNEKLFFGSGTQLSVL.

This chain uses TRBV6-1 with TRBJ2-1; 8 bases agree with TRBD2. The CDR3 has 16 residues. V lost 0 bases and J lost 3; bases outside the gene matches: 4. Germline V gene sequence: CDR1 MNHNS, CDR2 SASEGT. This chain's CDR3 is CASSEALSGGYNEQFF. As DNA, the CDR3 is TGTGCCAGCAGTGAAGCGCTCAGCGGGGGCTACAATGAGCAGTTCTTC.

This clonotype was counted between two and nine times. J is TRBJ1-1 and V is TRBV7-9; D not certain. This CDR3 has 13 amino acids. Germline V gene data show CDR1 as SEHNR and CDR2 as FQNEAQ (reference sequence). V dropped 2 bases and J dropped 6 bases, with 10 bases sitting between them. CDR3 coding DNA: TGTGCCAGCAGCTTACTCGGGGATCCTGAAGCTTTCTTT. Its protein product is CASSLLGDPEAFF. The full variable domain, with the rest looked up from reference TRBV7-9 and TRBJ1-1, is DTGVSQNPRHKITKRGQNVTFRCDPISEHNRLYWYRQTLGQGPEFLTYFQNEAQLEKSRLLSDRFSAERPKGSFSTLEIQRTEQGDSAMYLCASSLLGDPEAFFGQGTRLTVV.

This clonotype was seen more than once but under ten times. The V gene is TRBV29-1, the J gene TRBJ1-1; D is perhaps TRBD1 (5 bases). Germline CDR1 reads SQVTM; CDR2 reads ANQGSEA. Trimming removed 7 bases from V and 3 bases from J, with 27 bases in between. The CDR3 is 17 residues long. CDR3 region: CSANSPTGVGWDTEAFF. CDR3 DNA sequence: TGCAGCGCCAATAGCCCAACGGGGGTGGGGTGGGACACTGAAGCTTTCTTT. Full variable domain (rest looked up from reference TRBV29-1 and TRBJ1-1): SAVISQKPSRDICQRGTSLTIQCQVDSQVTMMFWYRQQPGQSLTLIATANQGSEATYESGFVIDKFPISRPNLTFSTLTVSNMSPEDSSIYLCSANSPTGVGWDTEAFFGQGTRLTVV.

The chain couples TRBV5-6 to TRBJ1-6; the D is unclear. CDR3 length: 16 amino acids. Trimming took 1 base from V and 5 from J, leaving 13 bases between them. Germline V gene sequence: CDR1 SGHDT, CDR2 YYEEEE. The CDR3 reads CASSLPPGRNNSPLHF. The CDR3 bases are TGTGCCAGCAGCTTGCCGCCCGGTCGGAATAATTCACCCCTCCACTTT.

This clonotype showed up many times. The chain has TRBV14 and TRBJ2-1; TRBD2 aligns across 13 bases. The ends lost 4 bases at V and 10 bases at J; junction bases unmatched: 10. The CDR3 runs 16 residues. Per the germline V gene, CDR1 is SGHDN and CDR2 is FVKESK. The CDR3 loop reads CASSPLVRTSGGEQFF. CDR3 DNA: TGTGCCAGCAGCCCTCTCGTGAGGACTAGCGGGGGAGAGCAGTTCTTC.

This clonotype was seen ten or more times. This sequence joins TRBV18 and TRBJ1-1; 7 bases are a match to TRBD1. The CDR3 totals 14 residues. The J segment lost 0 bases and the V segment lost 8 bases, leaving 6 bases of the junction unmatched. Germline V gives CDR1 KGHSH, CDR2 LQKENI. The CDR3 spells CASSRGQLNTEAFF. In nucleotides, the CDR3 is TGTGCCAGCAGCAGGGGACAGCTGAACACTGAAGCTTTCTTT.

This clonotype has ten or more counts. The chain links TRBV4-2 to TRBJ1-1, with 9 bases fitting TRBD1. The length of the CDR3 is 15 residues. Germline trimming cut 2 bases from V and 4 bases from J; bases unmatched to any gene: 5. Per germline, CDR1 LGHNA and CDR2 YNFKEQ. The DNA for the CDR3 is TGTGCCAGCAGCCAACAACAGGGGGCCGGCACTGAAGCTTTCTTT. Encoded protein: CASSQQQGAGTEAFF.

This clonotype was recorded at least ten times. The V gene is TRBV3-1, the J gene TRBJ2-1, with 11 nucleotides matching TRBD1. In germline, CDR1 is LGHDT, CDR2 YNNKEL (reference sequence). With V trimmed by 1 base and J by 7 bases, 9 bases remained unmatched. The CDR3 sequence is 17 residues long. CDR3 nucleotides: TGTGCCAGCAGCCAAGCGCCGGACAGGGGGCTAGGGAATGAGCAGTTCTTC. This codes for CASSQAPDRGLGNEQFF.

This clonotype was recorded many times. This chain uses TRBV12-3 or TRBV12-4 with TRBJ2-2, with 8 bases aligning to TRBD2. The CDR3 has 15 amino acids. Trimming at V came to 5 bases and at J to 6 bases, leaving 8 bases not matched to a gene. The CDR3 DNA reads as TGTGCCAGCAGTCCCGGGACTAGTCGTCCCGGGGAGCTGTTTTTT. It yields the protein CASSPGTSRPGELFF.

This chain links TRBV10-2 with TRBJ2-3, with a weak D call TRBD2 (5 bases). Looked up from germline, CDR1 is WSHSY and CDR2 is SAAADI. CDR3 length: 15 residues. The germline V and J ends were trimmed by 6 bases and 0 bases, with 13 bases remaining between them. The chain's CDR3 is CASRGLAVSTDTQYF. For the CDR3, the DNA is TGCGCCAGCAGAGGACTCGCAGTTAGCACAGATACGCAGTATTTT.

The J gene is TRBJ2-1, the V gene TRBV27, with D perhaps TRBD2 (6 bases). The CDR3 runs to 14 residues. V shed 5 bases and J shed 8 bases, with 16 bases lying between them. Per germline, CDR1 MNHEY and CDR2 SMNVEV (reference sequence). CDR3: CASSPTRGNYEQFF. The CDR3 DNA reads TGTGCCAGCAGTCCCACCCGGGGGAATTATGAGCAGTTCTTC.

This clonotype was seen at least ten times. The rearrangement joins TRBV7-9 to TRBJ2-5; D remains ambiguous. CDR1 is SEHNR and CDR2 is FQNEAQ in the germline V gene (reference sequence). V dropped 2 bases and J dropped 0 bases, with 4 bases sitting between them. This CDR3 contains 13 residues. CDR3 in amino acids: CASSLTDQETQYF. The CDR3 DNA reads TGTGCCAGCAGCTTAACAGACCAAGAGACCCAGTACTTC.

A note on this clonotype: A much larger clone differs from this one at a single base, so this may be a read error. Without the conserved terminal phenylalanine or tryptophan, this CDR3 likely stems from a read error. The rearrangement uses TRBV6-1 and TRBJ1-2; the D is unclear. Germline V CDR1 and CDR2: MNHNS, SASEGT. This CDR3 spans 12 amino acids. The germline V and J ends were trimmed by 6 bases and 3 bases, with 8 bases remaining between them. For the CDR3, the DNA is TGTGCCAGCAGCCAAGGCTACTATGGCTACACCCTC. Amino acid sequence: CASSQGYYGYTL.

The V call is TRBV3-1, the J call TRBJ1-1; D gene ambiguous. Germline V gene sequence: CDR1 LGHDT, CDR2 YNNKEL (reference sequence). The CDR3 covers 16 residues. V lost 3 bases, J lost 1 base, and 15 bases lay in between. CDR3 protein: CASSQGNLGGNTEAFF. CDR3 in DNA: TGTGCCAGCAGCCAGGGGAACCTAGGTGGGAACACTGAAGCTTTCTTT.

V is TRBV20-1 and J is TRBJ2-1; TRBD2 agrees at 8 bases. The CDR3 consists of 13 residues. Germline CDR1 is DFQATT and CDR2 is SNEGSKA (reference sequence). V shed 3 bases, J shed 6 bases, and the junction held 4 bases outside the gene matches. CDR3 amino acids: CSARRGAFNEQFF. DNA for the CDR3: TGCAGTGCTAGGCGGGGGGCGTTCAATGAGCAGTTCTTC.

At least ten counts were recorded for this clonotype. V is TRBV5-1 and J is TRBJ2-7, with TRBD1 as a possible D gene (6 bases). With 4 bases removed from V and 3 bases from J, the gap between germline ends came to 20 bases. The CDR3 sequence is 16 residues long. CDR1 SGHRS and CDR2 YFSETQ come from the germline V gene. For the CDR3, the DNA is TGCGCCAGCAGCCTCAACCCGGTCGGACAGAACTACGAGCAGTACTTC. Protein sequence: CASSLNPVGQNYEQYF.

A note on this clonotype: A far larger clone is only one base removed, so a read error is likely. The genes are TRBV11-2 and TRBJ2-4; D may correspond to TRBD1 or TRBD2 (5 bases each). Germline lookup yields CDR1 SGHAT and CDR2 FQNNGV. The V end was cut by 8 bases, the J end by 16 bases, with 24 bases between. This CDR3 has 13 residues. For the CDR3, the DNA is TGTGCCAGCGTACCCCGGGACGGTTACGAGCATTACTTC. Its translation is CASVPRDGYEHYF.

The V gene is TRBV12-3 or TRBV12-4, the J gene TRBJ2-3, with unresolved D. The CDR3 has 14 amino acids. Trimming left V 6 bases short and J 2 bases short, with 12 bases between. The CDR3 protein is CASSHMANTDTQYF. The CDR3 nucleotides are TGTGCCAGCAGCCACATGGCGAACACAGATACGCAGTATTTT.

This chain uses TRBV19 with TRBJ1-1, with unresolved D. Germline V gene sequence: CDR1 LNHDA, CDR2 SQIVND (reference sequence). The germline V and J ends were trimmed by 5 bases and 0 bases, with 13 bases remaining between them. The CDR3 contains 15 residues. The CDR3 DNA sequence: TGTGCCAGTAGTCCTTCATCTAGAGTGAACACTGAAGCTTTCTTT. It yields the protein CASSPSSRVNTEAFF.